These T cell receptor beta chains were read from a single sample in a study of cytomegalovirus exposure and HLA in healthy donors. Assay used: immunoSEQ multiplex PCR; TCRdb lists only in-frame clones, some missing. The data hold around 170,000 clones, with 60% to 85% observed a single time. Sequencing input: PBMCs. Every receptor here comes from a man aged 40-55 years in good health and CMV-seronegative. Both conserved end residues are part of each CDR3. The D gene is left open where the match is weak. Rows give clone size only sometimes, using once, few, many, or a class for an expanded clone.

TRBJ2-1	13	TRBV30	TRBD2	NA	TGTGCCTGGAGTGGACTAGCGGGGAATGAGCAGTTCTTC	CAWSGLAGNEQFF
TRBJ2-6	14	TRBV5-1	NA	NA	TGCGCCAGCAGCGGCGGCGGGTGGGCCAACGTCCTGACTTTC	CASSGGGWANVLTF
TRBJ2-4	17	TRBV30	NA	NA	TGTGCCTGGGGCCAGGGGCGGACCGAATTAGCCAAAAACATTCAGTACTTC	CAWGQGRTELAKNIQYF
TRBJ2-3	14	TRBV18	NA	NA	TGTGCCAGCTCACCAATGGTGCGTTCAGATACGCAGTATTTT	CASSPMVRSDTQYF
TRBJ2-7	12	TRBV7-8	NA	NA	TGTGCCAGCAGCTACCACAGGGAGCGGCAGTACTTC	CASSYHRERQYF
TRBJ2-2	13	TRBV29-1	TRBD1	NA	TGCAGCGTTCGGGACAGGTTCACCGGGGAGCTGTTTTTT	CSVRDRFTGELFF
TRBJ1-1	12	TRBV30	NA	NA	TGTGCCTCTCGGGGACAGAACACTGAAGCTTTCTTT	CASRGQNTEAFF
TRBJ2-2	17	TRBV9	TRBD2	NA	TGTGCCAGCAGCCTCAGACTAGCGGGAGTGGGGACCGGGGAGCTGTTTTTT	CASSLRLAGVGTGELFF
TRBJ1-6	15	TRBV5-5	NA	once	TGTGCCAGCAGTTGGACAGATAGCTATAATTCACCCCTCCACTTT	CASSWTDSYNSPLHF
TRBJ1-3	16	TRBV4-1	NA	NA	TGCGCCAGCAGCCAAGAAGGGTCCAGGGCTGGAAACACCATATATTTT	CASSQEGSRAGNTIYF
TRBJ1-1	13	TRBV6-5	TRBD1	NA	TGTGCCAGCATCCCAGGGGGCAGGTCCTTGGCTTTCTTT	CASIPGGRSLAFF
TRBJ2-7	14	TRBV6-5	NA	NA	TGTGCCAGCACTGAAAGTCGACAGTCCTACGAGCAGTACTTC	CASTESRQSYEQYF
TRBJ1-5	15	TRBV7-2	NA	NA	TGTGCCAGCAGCCAGGCGGGGGGATTCAATCAGCCCCAGCATTTT	CASSQAGGFNQPQHF
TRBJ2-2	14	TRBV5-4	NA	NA	TGTGCCAGCAGCCCCCGGAGTAACACCGGGGAGCTGTTTTTT	CASSPRSNTGELFF
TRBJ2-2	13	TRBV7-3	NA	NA	TGTGCCAGCAGCTCTATGAACACCGGGGAGCTGTTTTTT	CASSSMNTGELFF
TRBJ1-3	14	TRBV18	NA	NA	TGTGCCAGCTCACCAGGCAGGGCTGGAAACACCATATATTTT	CASSPGRAGNTIYF
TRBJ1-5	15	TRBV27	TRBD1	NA	TGTGCCAGCAGTTCAGGGACAGCCATCAATCAGCCCCAGCATTTT	CASSSGTAINQPQHF
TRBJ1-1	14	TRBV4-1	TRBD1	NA	TGCGCCAGCAGCCAAGAGGACAGGGGCACTGAAGCTTTCTTT	CASSQEDRGTEAFF